Shown below are 7 T cell receptor beta chains from a single sample sequenced in a study of T cell changes during pregnancy in multiple sclerosis. Some clones are missing from TCRdb's copy, which holds only in-frame ones; the method was immunoSEQ multiplex PCR. The sample contains 55,000 to 70,000 clones, 89% of which appear only once. The source material was peripheral blood, sampled in the first trimester of pregnancy. The receptors shown here come from a female donor with multiple sclerosis, enrolled in a pregnancy study.

This chain connects TRBV4-2 to TRBJ2-7; 12 bases fit TRBD2. V lost 3 bases, J lost 4 bases, and 7 bases stayed unmatched. The germline CDR1 and CDR2 sequences are LGHNA and YNFKEQ. The CDR3 length is 16 residues. The CDR3 DNA reads TGTGCCAGCAGCCAGGAACTAGCGGGGGGCGTTTACGAGCAGTACTTC. Translation: CASSQELAGGVYEQYF.

The chain recombines TRBV5-1 with TRBJ2-5; D is uncertain. This CDR3 contains 13 residues. Trimming pared 0 bases from V and 7 bases from J, leaving 10 bases between. Looked up from germline, CDR1 is SGHRS and CDR2 is YFSETQ. CDR3 in amino acids: CASSLGAPGTQYF. The DNA of the CDR3 is TGCGCCAGCAGCTTGGGGGCCCCAGGGACCCAGTACTTC.

This CDR3 reads CASTTGGFNYGYTF. DNA for the CDR3: TGTGCCAGCACCACGGGGGGGTTTAACTATGGCTACACCTTC. V usage is TRBV7-9 and J usage is TRBJ1-2; D possibly corresponds to TRBD1 (5 bases). Trimming took off 7 bases at V and 1 base at J, with 13 bases between the two ends. There are 14 residues in the CDR3. Germline lookup yields CDR1 SEHNR and CDR2 FQNEAQ (reference sequence).

This clone was seen only once. This chain connects TRBV9 to TRBJ1-1; 9 bases match TRBD1. V dropped 3 bases and J dropped 1; count of bases not matched to a gene: 10. The CDR3 is 17 residues long. In germline, CDR1 is SGDLS, CDR2 YYNGEE. The CDR3 DNA is TGTGCCAGCAGCGGGGGACAGGGCAGATGGGCGAACACTGAAGCTTTCTTT. This sequence encodes CASSGGQGRWANTEAFF.

This chain uses TRBV5-6 with TRBJ2-1, with 10 bases fitting TRBD2. J was trimmed by 0 bases and V by 3 bases; bases with no gene match: 6. The CDR3 contains 17 residues. Germline loops: CDR1 SGHDT, CDR2 YYEEEE. The CDR3 nucleotides are TGTGCCAGCAGCTCCTTAGCGGGGGGTAGCTCCTACAATGAGCAGTTCTTC. Translating gives CASSSLAGGSSYNEQFF. Full variable domain (rest looked up from reference TRBV5-6 and TRBJ2-1): DAGVTQSPTHLIKTRGQQVTLRCSPKSGHDTVSWYQQALGQGPQFIFQYYEEEERQRGNFPDRFSGHQFPNYSSELNVNALLLGDSALYLCASSSLAGGSSYNEQFFGPGTRLTVL.

The rearrangement links TRBV18 to TRBJ2-1, with TRBD1 identical over 12 bases. Germline assignment: CDR1 KGHSH and CDR2 LQKENI. V gave up 3 bases and J gave up 7 bases; unmatched junction bases: 7. The CDR3 sequence is 16 residues long. CDR3 in amino acids: CASSPLGTGGMNEQFF. Here the CDR3 DNA reads TGTGCCAGCTCACCGCTCGGGACAGGGGGCATGAATGAGCAGTTCTTC.

This clone was seen many times. The J gene is TRBJ2-1, the V gene TRBV30; 7 bases are a match to TRBD2. CDR1 and CDR2 from the germline V gene are GTSNPN and SVGIG (reference sequence). Unmatched junction bases numbered 7, after V lost 8 bases and J lost 6 bases. The CDR3 has 12 residues. The CDR3 DNA sequence: TGTGCCAGAATGGGACTACTCAATGAGCAGTTCTTC. Translating gives CARMGLLNEQFF. The whole variable domain, remainder taken from reference TRBV30 and TRBJ2-1, is SQTIHQWPATLVQPVGSPLSLECTVEGTSNPNLYWYRQAAGRGLQLLFYSVGIGQISSEVPQNLSASRPQDRQFILSSKKLLLSDSGFYLCARMGLLNEQFFGPGTRLTVL.